A single count supports the clone carrying this TCR beta chain. The sample is drawn from a study of blood T cell repertoires in COVID-19. The CDR3 is 14 residues long. V was pared by 8 bases and J by 4 bases, with 17 bases between. The assay was immunoSEQ multiplex PCR, and TCRdb's table has in-frame clones only and misses some. The table records around 100,000 clones, over 75% of them present only once. The chain carries TRBV23-1 and TRBJ1-1; TRBD1 is a possible D gene (5 bases). TRBV23-1 falls under the ORF class, with uncertain function. The sequenced material came from peripheral blood. This clonotype was sampled from a human donor in a cohort sampled during active or convalescent COVID-19. The CDR3 nucleotides are TGCGCCAGCGAGCTAAAAAAGGGGTTCACTGAAGCTTTCTTT. It translates to CASELKKGFTEAFF.